This T cell receptor beta chain emerged from a study of blood T cell repertoires in COVID-19. The data were produced by immunoSEQ multiplex PCR, yet TCRdb's version contains in-frame clones alone and is incomplete. In the table there are about 230,000 clones, roughly 91% of which are singletons. The CDR3 runs to 13 residues. In germline, CDR1 is SGHVS, CDR2 FNYEAQ. The ends were cut back, 2 bases at V and 2 bases at J, with 7 bases in the middle. The source material was PBMCs or T cells enriched from blood (not recorded which). The rearrangement links TRBV7-6 to TRBJ2-7; D is uncertain. The receptor was derived from a woman in her 30s with acute COVID-19. The CDR3 coding sequence is TGTGCCAGCAGCTTACAGGATACCTACGAGCAGTACTTC. The encoded protein is CASSLQDTYEQYF.